Below are 32 T cell receptor beta chains sequenced from a single sample in a study of OX40 agonist ivuxolimab in advanced cancers. TCRdb's copy holds only in-frame clones and misses some; the assay was immunoSEQ multiplex PCR. The profile shows about 50,000 clones, about 81% of them singletons. The sequencing used CD4+ or CD8+ T cells sorted from blood, collected in a trial of the OX40 agonist ivuxolimab. Receptor source: an adult with an advanced solid tumor such as melanoma, head and neck, liver or kidney cancer.

Concerning this clone itself: Given the absence of the conserved phenylalanine or tryptophan at the CDR3 end, a read error is likely. The chain has TRBV7-9 and TRBJ1-5; D perhaps matches TRBD1 (5 bases). Germline V gene data show CDR1 as SEHNR and CDR2 as FQNEAQ (reference sequence). This CDR3 has 15 residues. The CDR3 loop is CVSSRTDSRSQPQHL. The CDR3 bases are TGTGTCAGCAGCCGTACAGACAGCCGCAGTCAGCCCCAGCATCTT.

The chain employs TRBV14 and TRBJ2-4, with 8 nucleotides matching TRBD1. V trimming: 4 bases; J trimming: 8 bases; junction bases outside the gene matches: 7. The CDR3 consists of 14 residues. Germline CDR1 reads SGHDN; CDR2 reads FVKESK. The CDR3, as DNA: TGTGCCAGCAGCCGATCAGGGGGCTTGGACATTCAGTACTTC. Translation gives CASSRSGGLDIQYF.

V gene TRBV2 combines with J gene TRBJ1-5; 9 positions match TRBD1. Germline V gene lookup returns CDR1 SNHLY and CDR2 FYNNEI. V was clipped by 5 bases and J by 2 bases; unmatched bases: 4. The CDR3 length is 15 residues. Here the CDR3 reads CASSPDRGGNQPQHF. The CDR3 DNA reads as TGTGCCAGCAGTCCGGACAGGGGAGGCAATCAGCCCCAGCATTTT.

The V call is TRBV19, the J call TRBJ1-2; D possibly corresponds to TRBD1 (5 bases). This CDR3 is built from 14 residues. Looked up from germline, CDR1 is LNHDA and CDR2 is SQIVND (reference sequence). V was clipped by 7 bases and J by 11 bases, with 23 bases between them. The CDR3 region has the DNA TGTGCCAGTAACAAAACCAGGGAGGAGCTACGGTACACCTTC. Amino acids: CASNKTREELRYTF.

The chain uses TRBV30 and TRBJ1-4; D is uncertain. The V end lost 4 bases, the J end lost 2 bases, and 5 bases lay between the germline ends. The CDR3 is made up of 12 amino acids. Germline assignment: CDR1 GTSNPN and CDR2 SVGIG (reference sequence). DNA of the CDR3: TGTGCCTGGACGAATACTAATGAAAAACTGTTTTTT. Its translation is CAWTNTNEKLFF.

This chain links TRBV5-6 with TRBJ2-7, with 14 bases aligning to TRBD2. The CDR3 has 18 residues. The J segment lost 0 bases and the V segment lost 4 bases, leaving 9 bases of the junction unmatched. Germline V gene lookup returns CDR1 SGHDT and CDR2 YYEEEE. This CDR3 reads CASSTGTSGSRYSYEQYF. The CDR3 DNA sequence: TGTGCCAGCAGCACCGGGACTAGCGGGAGTCGGTACTCCTACGAGCAGTACTTC.

In its sample, this clone was seen once. V usage is TRBV9 and J usage is TRBJ2-1, with 13 bases aligning to TRBD2. Per germline, CDR1 SGDLS and CDR2 YYNGEE. CDR3 length: 16 residues. Losses at the gene ends were 3 bases for V and 10 bases for J; bases not matched to a gene: 10. The CDR3 reads CASSDPGLAGSWEQFF. The CDR3 DNA follows: TGTGCCAGCAGCGACCCGGGACTAGCGGGATCTTGGGAGCAGTTCTTC.

The chain carries TRBV9 and TRBJ2-3; 9 bases line up with TRBD2. The germline CDR1 and CDR2 sequences are SGDLS and YYNGEE. After removal of 1 base from V and 7 bases from J, the junction contained 4 bases not matched to a gene. The CDR3 is made up of 14 amino acids. The CDR3: CASSVPSGKNTQYF. The CDR3 nucleotides are TGTGCCAGCAGCGTACCTAGCGGGAAGAATACGCAGTATTTT.

This clone has a handful of counts. This chain joins TRBV9 and TRBJ1-3; D uncertain. The CDR3 consists of 13 residues. V lost 3 bases and J lost 0, with 4 bases in between. Germline-derived CDR1 and CDR2 are SGDLS and YYNGEE. CDR3 sequence: CASSANSGNTIYF. CDR3 nucleotides: TGTGCCAGCAGCGCGAACTCTGGAAACACCATATATTTT.

The rearrangement links TRBV19 to TRBJ2-7; 7 bases fit TRBD1. V dropped 5 bases and J dropped 3; count of bases not matched to a gene: 13. Per germline, CDR1 LNHDA and CDR2 SQIVND (reference sequence). The CDR3 length is 16 residues. CDR3 sequence (DNA): TGTGCCAGTAGTGTAGGAGCCAGGGGGAGATTCTACGAGCAGTACTTC. It encodes CASSVGARGRFYEQYF.

The chain couples TRBV18 to TRBJ2-1; possibly TRBD2 for D (7 bases). Germline V gives CDR1 KGHSH, CDR2 LQKENI. The V end was cut by 8 bases, the J end by 8 bases, with 19 bases between. This CDR3 has 14 amino acids. Here the CDR3 reads CASQGGAQRDEQFF. DNA of the CDR3: TGTGCCAGCCAAGGGGGGGCCCAGAGGGATGAGCAGTTCTTC.

The J gene is TRBJ2-2, the V gene TRBV10-1; D is tentatively TRBD1 or TRBD2 (5 bases each). CDR3 length: 15 residues. V shed 3 bases and J shed 5 bases, with 13 bases lying between them. Germline CDR1 and CDR2: WNHNN and SYGVQD (reference sequence). The CDR3 nucleotides are TGCGCCAGCAGTGACGGGGCGCAGTATACCGGGGAGCTGTTTTTT. Translation: CASSDGAQYTGELFF.

The chain couples TRBV15 to TRBJ2-1, with unresolved D. Trimming took off 1 base at V and 5 bases at J, with 9 bases between the two ends. This CDR3 has 14 amino acids. From germline, CDR1 is LNHNV and CDR2 YYDKDF (reference sequence). For the CDR3, the DNA is TGTGCCACCAGCAGAGTAGCCTGGGACAATGAGCAGTTCTTC. Its protein product is CATSRVAWDNEQFF. The complete variable domain, with remaining parts taken from reference TRBV15 and TRBJ2-1, reads DAMVIQNPRYQVTQFGKPVTLSCSQTLNHNVMYWYQQKSSQAPKLLFHYYDKDFNNEADTPDNFQSRRPNTSFCFLDIRSPGLGDTAMYLCATSRVAWDNEQFFGPGTRLTVL.

This clone was detected once. The chain joins TRBV7-2 to TRBJ2-7; D perhaps matches TRBD2 (5 bases). The V end lost 3 bases, the J end lost 0 bases, and 9 bases lay between the germline ends. In germline, CDR1 is SGHTA, CDR2 FQGNSA. This CDR3 comprises 14 residues. The CDR3 reads CASSFGGSSYEQYF. The DNA of the CDR3 is TGTGCCAGCAGCTTTGGAGGCTCCTCCTACGAGCAGTACTTC.

The chain joins TRBV5-4 to TRBJ2-7, with TRBD2 as a possible D gene (6 bases). Trimming stripped 4 bases from V and 3 bases from J, with 17 bases between. The CDR3 is 15 residues long. The germline CDR1 and CDR2 sequences are SGHNT and YYREEE (reference sequence). The CDR3 sequence is CASSLGGGESYEQYF. CDR3 nucleotides: TGTGCCAGCAGCCTGGGAGGAGGGGAGAGCTACGAGCAGTACTTC. The complete variable domain, with remaining parts taken from reference TRBV5-4 and TRBJ2-7, reads ETGVTQSPTHLIKTRGQQVTLRCSSQSGHNTVSWYQQALGQGPQFIFQYYREEENGRGNFPPRFSGLQFPNYSSELNVNALELDDSALYLCASSLGGGESYEQYFGPGTRLTVT.

The chain employs TRBV21-1 and TRBJ2-1; whether TRBD2, the table's D call, matches the DNA was not checked. TRBV21-1 is labeled a pseudogene. There are 24 residues in the CDR3. The CDR3 DNA reads as TGTGCCAGCGACAACGATACTAAAAAAATAGAAGTACTAGCCAATCGATCTCGTACTAATGAGCAGTTCTTC. Its translation is CASDNDTKKIEVLANRSRTNEQFF.

The rearrangement links TRBV29-1 to TRBJ2-3; 14 positions agree with TRBD2. V gave up 5 bases and J gave up 4 bases; unmatched junction bases: 5. The V gene's germline CDR1 is SQVTM and CDR2 ANQGSEA. The CDR3 contains 15 residues. CDR3 DNA sequence: TGCAGCGTTCCAGGACTAGCGGGAGGATCAGATACGCAGTATTTT. Residues: CSVPGLAGGSDTQYF.

The sample holds a few counts of this clone. The chain couples TRBV7-8 to TRBJ2-7; D ambiguous. Trimming stripped 5 bases from V and 2 bases from J, with 4 bases between. Germline CDR1 SGHVS, CDR2 FQNEAQ. This CDR3 region has 11 residues. Here the CDR3 reads CASSPTYEQYF. Written as DNA, the CDR3 is TGTGCCAGCAGCCCAACCTACGAGCAGTACTTC.

The chain couples TRBV11-2 to TRBJ2-7; 10 bases are a match to TRBD2. Germline V gene sequence: CDR1 SGHAT, CDR2 FQNNGV. The CDR3 loop spans 16 amino acids. With V trimmed by 1 base and J by 3 bases, 6 bases remained unmatched. The DNA for the CDR3 is TGTGCCAGCAGCTTAGCTGGGGCTAGCGGGAGCTACGAGCAGTACTTC. Translating it yields CASSLAGASGSYEQYF.

This clone was seen a handful of times. The genes are TRBV7-6 and TRBJ2-7; TRBD2 agrees at 9 bases. This CDR3 has 16 residues. Trimming took 1 base from V and 6 from J; bases not matched to a gene: 10. Germline V lookup: CDR1 SGHVS, CDR2 FNYEAQ. CDR3 region: CASSLGSSGASGEQYF. DNA of the CDR3: TGTGCCAGCAGCTTAGGGTCTAGCGGGGCCTCAGGCGAGCAGTACTTC.

This clone was seen only once. The chain carries TRBV5-1 and TRBJ1-5; no reliable D call. CDR1 is SGHRS and CDR2 is YFSETQ in the germline V gene. The length of the CDR3 is 15 residues. Trimming took off 0 bases at V and 3 bases at J, with 10 bases between the two ends. CDR3 sequence: CASSLEGSNNQPQHF. The CDR3 DNA follows: TGCGCCAGCAGCTTGGAAGGGAGTAACAATCAGCCCCAGCATTTT.

The V gene is TRBV5-1, the J gene TRBJ1-3; D not resolved. Trimming cost V 5 bases and J 3 bases, with 9 bases left between them. This CDR3 has 13 amino acids. Germline-derived CDR1 and CDR2 are SGHRS and YFSETQ. The CDR3 DNA sequence: TGCGCCAGCAGTTTCGACGGTGGAAACACCATATATTTT. As protein: CASSFDGGNTIYF.

With regard to this clone: This sample includes further DNA sequences coding for the same CDR3. The gene calls are TRBV6-5 and TRBJ1-5; TRBD1 matches at 7 bases. After removal of 0 bases from V and 2 bases from J, the junction contained 1 base not matched to a gene. Per germline, CDR1 MNHEY and CDR2 SVGAGI. This CDR3 contains 15 residues. DNA of the CDR3: TGTGCCAGCAGTTACTCTGGACAGGGCAATCAGCCCCAGCATTTT. Its translation: CASSYSGQGNQPQHF.

This clone has only one observation. V and J are TRBV5-1 and TRBJ2-5, with TRBD2 identical over 7 bases. The CDR3 runs 15 residues. Germline-derived CDR1 and CDR2 are SGHRS and YFSETQ. J was trimmed by 0 bases and V by 7 bases; bases with no gene match: 9. The CDR3 region is CASYQALAHQETQYF. CDR3 in DNA: TGCGCCAGCTACCAGGCACTAGCGCACCAAGAGACCCAGTACTTC. Based on the CDR3 plus reference TRBV5-1 and TRBJ2-5, the full variable domain is KAGVTQTPRYLIKTRGQQVTLSCSPISGHRSVSWYQQTPGQGLQFLFEYFSETQRNKGNFPGRFSGRQFSNSRSEMNVSTLELGDSALYLCASYQALAHQETQYFGPGTRLLVL.

This clone was observed a few times. The chain has TRBV5-4 and TRBJ2-2; D tentatively fits TRBD1 or TRBD2 (5 bases each). Trimming took off 5 bases at V and 8 bases at J, with 16 bases between the two ends. This CDR3 is 14 amino acids long. The germline gives CDR1 SGHNT, CDR2 YYREEE (reference sequence). The CDR3 region has the DNA TGTGCCAGCAGGTACGGGACGAACAGTGGGGAGCTGTTTTTT. It yields the protein CASRYGTNSGELFF.

The chain carries TRBV6-5 and TRBJ1-6; D unclear. Germline loops: CDR1 MNHEY, CDR2 SVGAGI. CDR3 length: 13 residues. The ends were cut back, 5 bases at V and 0 bases at J, with 2 bases in the middle. The CDR3 DNA follows: TGTGCCAGCAGTAGCTCCTATAATTCACCCCTCCACTTT. Encoded protein: CASSSSYNSPLHF.

V is TRBV11-2 and J is TRBJ1-1, with no clear D. The CDR3 extends over 11 amino acids. CDR1 and CDR2 from the germline V gene are SGHAT and FQNNGV. V lost 3 bases and J lost 3, with 2 bases in between. The CDR3 coding sequence is TGTGCCAGCAGCTTTTACACTGAAGCTTTCTTT. Its protein is CASSFYTEAFF.

The V call is TRBV18, the J call TRBJ2-2; D uncertain. V gave up 8 bases and J gave up 3 bases, with 7 bases separating them. Germline V gene sequence: CDR1 KGHSH, CDR2 LQKENI. CDR3 length equals 12 residues. Here the CDR3 DNA reads TGTGCCAGCCCAAGAGACACCGGGGAGCTGTTTTTT. As protein: CASPRDTGELFF.

The rearrangement links TRBV5-1 to TRBJ2-7; 9 positions match TRBD1. Germline V CDR1 and CDR2: SGHRS, YFSETQ. This CDR3 has 13 residues. Trimming at V came to 7 bases and at J to 5 bases, leaving 7 bases not matched to a gene. The CDR3 sequence is CASGDRERDEQYF. DNA for the CDR3: TGCGCCAGCGGGGACAGGGAACGGGACGAGCAGTACTTC.

The gene calls are TRBV6-6 and TRBJ2-7, with TRBD1 as a possible D gene (5 bases). The CDR3 runs 13 residues. The germline V gene encodes CDR1 MNHNY and CDR2 SVGAGI (reference sequence). Trimming removed 7 bases from V and 2 bases from J, with 12 bases in between. This chain's CDR3 is CASTKQDTYEQYF. The CDR3 nucleotides are TGTGCCAGCACCAAACAGGACACCTACGAGCAGTACTTC.

The CDR3 DNA reads TGTGCCAGCAGTTACTCAAGCGGGAGGAGCGGGGAGCTGTTTTTT. This translates into CASSYSSGRSGELFF. The rearrangement links TRBV6-6 to TRBJ2-2, with 9 bases lining up with TRBD2. Germline V gene lookup returns CDR1 MNHNY and CDR2 SVGAGI (reference sequence). Trimming at V came to 0 bases and at J to 7 bases, leaving 3 bases not matched to a gene. The CDR3 sequence is 15 residues long.

The V gene is TRBV7-9, the J gene TRBJ2-5; 7 positions agree with TRBD1. The V and J ends lost 5 bases and 2 bases, in that order; junction bases with no gene match: 8. CDR1 is SEHNR, CDR2 FQNEAQ, per germline (reference sequence). This CDR3 is built from 15 residues. CDR3 bases: TGTGCCAGCAGCCAAGGACAGGACATTCAAGAGACCCAGTACTTC. Translating it yields CASSQGQDIQETQYF.